Following are 29 T cell receptor beta chains from one sample sequenced in a study of CD8 T cell repertoires and HIV-1 epitope variants. Profiled with immunoSEQ multiplex PCR; TCRdb holds only in-frame clones, not every one. Among several thousand clones listed, less than 70% were seen once. These receptors have no known antigen. The sequenced sample consisted of cultured CD8+ T cells derived from PBMCs. These receptors were taken from a male donor with HIV.

V usage is TRBV11-2 and J usage is TRBJ1-1; D is undetermined. Trimming removed 4 bases from V and 0 bases from J, with 6 bases in between. The germline CDR1 and CDR2 sequences are SGHAT and FQNNGV. The CDR3 is 13 residues long. Here the CDR3 reads CASSSSLNTEAFF. As DNA, the CDR3 is TGTGCCAGCAGCTCTTCTTTGAACACTGAAGCTTTCTTT.

The sample holds one count of this clone. V gene TRBV7-6 combines with J gene TRBJ2-7; D is perhaps TRBD2 (7 bases). Germline loops: CDR1 SGHVS, CDR2 FNYEAQ. The CDR3 length is 15 residues. V shed 5 bases and J shed 4 bases, with 18 bases lying between them. The CDR3 loop reads CASSALGGRDYEQYF. The CDR3 DNA is TGTGCCAGCAGCGCTCTGGGGGGGCGTGATTACGAGCAGTACTTC.

This clone was found once. V and J are TRBV4-1 and TRBJ2-7, with 9 bases identical to TRBD1. Germline-derived CDR1 and CDR2 are MGHRA and YSYEKL. Trimming removed 4 bases from V and 0 bases from J; junction bases left unmatched: 10. The CDR3 runs to 17 residues. The CDR3 region is CASSPLPRTGASYEQYF. Here the CDR3 DNA reads TGCGCCAGCAGCCCACTACCGAGGACAGGGGCCTCCTACGAGCAGTACTTC.

V usage is TRBV2 and J usage is TRBJ2-5; D ambiguous. Germline V CDR1 and CDR2: SNHLY, FYNNEI. The CDR3 has 11 amino acids. The ends were cut back, 8 bases at V and 5 bases at J, with 9 bases in the middle. The CDR3 DNA is TGTGCCAGCGAGGATGGGGAGACCCAGTACTTC. Translated: CASEDGETQYF.

This chain connects TRBV6-5 to TRBJ2-6, with a tentative D call TRBD1 (5 bases). The CDR3 sequence is 15 residues long. V gave up 6 bases and J gave up 4 bases, with 13 bases separating them. The germline CDR1 and CDR2 sequences are MNHEY and SVGAGI. The CDR3 nucleotides are TGTGCCAGCAGCGGACACGATTCAGGGGCCAACGTCCTGACTTTC. It codes for CASSGHDSGANVLTF.

This clone was observed a single time. The rearrangement links TRBV27 to TRBJ2-7; D perhaps matches TRBD2 (6 bases). Germline V CDR1 and CDR2: MNHEY, SMNVEV (reference sequence). The CDR3 extends over 16 amino acids. Trimming shortened V by 0 bases and J by 1 base, and 13 bases separated the two germline ends. This CDR3 is CASSLSEGTVSYEQYF. For the CDR3, the DNA is TGTGCCAGCAGTTTATCGGAGGGGACTGTATCCTACGAGCAGTACTTC.

The CDR3 is CASSQAEDQETQYF. In DNA form, the CDR3 reads TGTGCCAGCAGCCAAGCGGAGGATCAAGAGACCCAGTACTTC. The chain employs TRBV4-2 and TRBJ2-5; D is possibly TRBD2 (5 bases). V was clipped by 1 base and J by 2 bases, with 8 bases between them. Germline lookup yields CDR1 LGHNA and CDR2 YNFKEQ. The CDR3 is 14 amino acids.

A single count supports this clone. The rearrangement links TRBV5-8 to TRBJ2-7; no firm D call. Looked up from germline, CDR1 is SGHTS and CDR2 is YDEGEE. This CDR3 spans 15 amino acids. Trimming removed 5 bases from V and 0 bases from J, with 15 bases in between. The CDR3 region has the DNA TGTGCCAGCAGTTCACAGAGCCCCAGCTCCTACGAGCAGTACTTC. Encoded protein: CASSSQSPSSYEQYF.

This clone was seen once. The gene calls are TRBV5-6 and TRBJ1-1; D possibly corresponds to TRBD1 (6 bases). The CDR3 spans 13 residues. Trimming stripped 0 bases from V and 4 bases from J, with 7 bases between. The germline gives CDR1 SGHDT, CDR2 YYEEEE. The CDR3 region is CASSLGGATEAFF. DNA of the CDR3: TGTGCCAGCAGCTTGGGGGGGGCCACTGAAGCTTTCTTT.

Here the CDR3 DNA reads TGTGCCAGCAGCCGATCTAGCGGGGGTCTCGATGAGCAGTTCTTC. Translation gives CASSRSSGGLDEQFF. The genes are TRBV7-9 and TRBJ2-1, with TRBD2 matching over 10 bases. CDR3 size: 15 residues. CDR1 is SEHNR and CDR2 is FQNEAQ in the germline V gene (reference sequence). V was pared by 5 bases and J by 8 bases, with 9 bases of the junction left unmatched. Based on the CDR3 plus reference TRBV7-9 and TRBJ2-1, the full variable domain is DTGVSQNPRHKITKRGQNVTFRCDPISEHNRLYWYRQTLGQGPEFLTYFQNEAQLEKSRLLSDRFSAERPKGSFSTLEIQRTEQGDSAMYLCASSRSSGGLDEQFFGPGTRLTVL.

The chain couples TRBV5-1 to TRBJ1-1; D gene ambiguous. The CDR3 covers 15 residues. Germline CDR1 SGHRS, CDR2 YFSETQ. Trimming removed 0 bases at V and 1 base at J, with 10 bases between. The CDR3 DNA follows: TGCGCCAGCAGCTTGGTGGGTGCGCAGAACACTGAAGCTTTCTTT. As protein: CASSLVGAQNTEAFF. Variable domain in full (rest from reference TRBV5-1 and TRBJ1-1): KAGVTQTPRYLIKTRGQQVTLSCSPISGHRSVSWYQQTPGQGLQFLFEYFSETQRNKGNFPGRFSGRQFSNSRSEMNVSTLELGDSALYLCASSLVGAQNTEAFFGQGTRLTVV.

This chain links TRBV27 with TRBJ2-1; D not resolved. The length of the CDR3 is 15 residues. Germline loops: CDR1 MNHEY, CDR2 SMNVEV (reference sequence). V was shortened by 6 bases and J by 1 base, with 13 bases between the two germline ends. CDR3 residues: CASRPTVRSYNEQFF. CDR3 in DNA: TGTGCCAGCAGACCGACGGTTAGGTCCTACAATGAGCAGTTCTTC.

This clone was counted a few times. This chain connects TRBV5-3 to TRBJ1-4; TRBD1 aligns across 9 bases. TRBV5-3 is filed as an ORF, its function uncertain. Unmatched junction bases numbered 8, after V lost 9 bases and J lost 2 bases. The length of the CDR3 is 15 residues. CDR3 residues: CANGTGGMTNEKLFF. The CDR3 DNA reads TGTGCCAACGGAACAGGGGGCATGACTAATGAAAAACTGTTTTTT.

The V and J genes are TRBV7-2 and TRBJ2-7; D perhaps matches TRBD2 (6 bases). V gave up 5 bases and J gave up 0 bases, with 17 bases separating them. From germline, CDR1 is SGHTA and CDR2 FQGNSA. The CDR3 extends over 16 amino acids. CDR3 sequence (DNA): TGTGCCAGCAGCGTTAGCGGTGGGGTTTTCTCCTACGAGCAGTACTTC. As protein: CASSVSGGVFSYEQYF.

This clone is a singleton in its sample. The chain uses TRBV5-4 and TRBJ2-5; the D gene is possibly TRBD2 (6 bases). V lost 4 bases and J 2 bases, leaving 12 bases between the germline ends. Looked up from germline, CDR1 is SGHNT and CDR2 is YYREEE (reference sequence). The CDR3 spans 14 residues. The CDR3 DNA reads TGTGCCAGCAGCCCCCGGGAGCCTCAAGAGACCCAGTACTTC. Its translation is CASSPREPQETQYF.

This clone came up a few times. The V gene is TRBV2, the J gene TRBJ2-5; tentative D call: TRBD2 (5 bases). Germline CDR1 is SNHLY and CDR2 is FYNNEI. The length of the CDR3 is 15 residues. Trimming took off 6 bases at V and 2 bases at J, with 16 bases between the two ends. CDR3 coding DNA: TGTGCCAGCAGCTCCGCCGGGATAGATCAAGAGACCCAGTACTTC. It translates to CASSSAGIDQETQYF.

The CDR3 loop reads CASSSSQETQYF. DNA of the CDR3: TGTGCCAGCAGCTCTTCCCAAGAGACCCAGTACTTC. The chain combines TRBV5-4 with TRBJ2-5; D is undetermined. CDR1 and CDR2 (germline): SGHNT, YYREEE (reference sequence). The CDR3 is 12 amino acids. Trimming took 3 bases from V and 1 from J, leaving 4 bases between them.

V gene TRBV28 combines with J gene TRBJ1-5, with 9 positions matching TRBD1. The CDR3 runs to 14 residues. Losses at the gene ends were 5 bases for V and 4 bases for J; bases not matched to a gene: 3. The germline CDR1 and CDR2 sequences are MDHEN and SYDVKM. The DNA for the CDR3 is TGTGCCAGCAGTGAGGGGACAGGGAATCAGCCCCAGCATTTT. Amino acids: CASSEGTGNQPQHF. Based on the CDR3 plus reference TRBV28 and TRBJ1-5, the full variable domain is DVKVTQSSRYLVKRTGEKVFLECVQDMDHENMFWYRQDPGLGLRLIYFSYDVKMKEKGDIPEGYSVSREKKERFSLILESASTNQTSMYLCASSEGTGNQPQHFGDGTRLSIL.

V usage is TRBV4-3 and J usage is TRBJ2-3; D call uncertain. This CDR3 region has 16 residues. Germline CDR1 and CDR2: LGHNA and YSLEER. V lost 0 bases, J lost 6 bases, and 16 bases lay in between. The CDR3 reads CASSQDRPSRADTQYF. CDR3 DNA sequence: TGCGCCAGCAGCCAAGACCGGCCCAGTAGGGCGGATACGCAGTATTTT.

This clone was seen a single time. The CDR3 region is CAIHGGVSDTQYF. The CDR3 DNA reads TGTGCCATCCACGGAGGAGTTTCGGATACGCAGTATTTT. The chain recombines TRBV10-3 with TRBJ2-3; perhaps TRBD2 as D (5 bases). V lost 8 bases and J 6 bases, leaving 15 bases between the germline ends. The CDR3 spans 13 residues. Germline V CDR1 and CDR2: ENHRY, SYGVKD.

The chain is built from TRBV19 and TRBJ2-7; D might be TRBD2 (5 bases). This CDR3 is 14 amino acids long. Germline assignment: CDR1 LNHDA and CDR2 SQIVND (reference sequence). V lost 5 bases and J lost 3, with 14 bases in between. CDR3 coding DNA: TGTGCCAGTAGTGTCTGGGGAGCGGACTACGAGCAGTACTTC. Protein product: CASSVWGADYEQYF.

The V gene is TRBV6-6, the J gene TRBJ2-1; a weak D match, TRBD2 (5 bases). The CDR3 has 13 residues. Trimming pared 3 bases from V and 10 bases from J, leaving 13 bases between. The germline V gene has CDR1 MNHNY and CDR2 SVGAGI (reference sequence). CDR3 sequence: CASSYDRGSEQFF. In DNA, the CDR3 is TGTGCCAGCAGTTATGACCGGGGAAGCGAGCAGTTCTTC.

The rearrangement links TRBV5-1 to TRBJ2-3; TRBD1 matches 7 bases. The length of the CDR3 is 13 residues. Losses at the gene ends were 3 bases for V and 4 bases for J; bases not matched to a gene: 2. Looked up from germline, CDR1 is SGHRS and CDR2 is YFSETQ. CDR3 nucleotide sequence: TGCGCCAGCAGCTCTACAGGGGCAGATACGCAGTATTTT. This encodes CASSSTGADTQYF. The entire variable domain, with the rest obtained from reference TRBV5-1 and TRBJ2-3, is as follows: KAGVTQTPRYLIKTRGQQVTLSCSPISGHRSVSWYQQTPGQGLQFLFEYFSETQRNKGNFPGRFSGRQFSNSRSEMNVSTLELGDSALYLCASSSTGADTQYFGPGTRLTVL.

This clone was counted a few times. The rearrangement links TRBV10-3 to TRBJ1-1; 7 nucleotides agree with TRBD1. The CDR3 has 15 residues. V shed 9 bases and J 6 bases; nucleotides not matched to a gene: 16. The germline gives CDR1 ENHRY, CDR2 SYGVKD. DNA for the CDR3: TGTGCCATGACTTCCGGGACAGCGAGATTCGCTGAAGCTTTCTTT. Residues: CAMTSGTARFAEAFF.

This clone was detected once. This sequence joins TRBV4-1 and TRBJ2-7; D is ambiguous. Germline V gives CDR1 MGHRA, CDR2 YSYEKL. The length of the CDR3 is 13 residues. The ends were cut back, 3 bases at V and 5 bases at J, with 11 bases in the middle. CDR3 region: CASSQAGGNEQYF. For the CDR3, the DNA is TGCGCCAGCAGCCAGGCAGGTGGGAACGAGCAGTACTTC.

This clone was seen only a few times. V and J are TRBV5-5 and TRBJ1-2; D is unresolved. There are 12 residues in the CDR3. Per germline, CDR1 SGHKS and CDR2 YYEKEE (reference sequence). V lost 0 bases and J lost 8, with 8 bases in between. The CDR3 reads CASSLAVEGYTF. CDR3 coding DNA: TGTGCCAGCAGCTTGGCCGTGGAGGGCTACACCTTC.

This clone turned up a few times. The chain joins TRBV9 to TRBJ1-5; 7 bases agree with TRBD1. The CDR3 spans 14 residues. The V gene's germline CDR1 is SGDLS and CDR2 YYNGEE. The V segment lost 2 bases and the J segment 1 base; nucleotides outside the gene matches: 0. This CDR3 is CASSVGQSNQPQHF. Written as DNA, the CDR3 is TGTGCCAGCAGCGTGGGACAGAGCAATCAGCCCCAGCATTTT.

The chain links TRBV19 to TRBJ2-1; D not certain. The CDR3 loop spans 12 amino acids. The V end was cut by 2 bases, the J end by 10 bases, with 9 bases between. CDR1 is LNHDA, CDR2 SQIVND, per germline (reference sequence). DNA of the CDR3: TGTGCCAGTAGTATACCGGAACTCGAGCAGTTCTTC. It yields the protein CASSIPELEQFF.

The chain recombines TRBV2 with TRBJ1-5; 7 bases line up with TRBD1. The CDR3 has 17 amino acids. V shed 0 bases, J shed 0 bases, and the junction held 5 bases outside the gene matches. CDR1 is SNHLY, CDR2 FYNNEI, per germline. The CDR3 coding sequence is TGTGCCAGCAGTGAAGCAGGGGGCCTTTATAGCAATCAGCCCCAGCATTTT. It yields the protein CASSEAGGLYSNQPQHF.